Following are 5 T cell receptor beta chains from one sample sequenced in a study of blood T cells in healthy people across ages. A second PCR of about 7 to 12 cycles used a sample-barcoded 5' primer and a J-beta primer mix. TCRdb independently ran MiXCR on the 5' RACE reads; one entry per CDR3 protein. The sample lists about 1.4 million distinct CDR3 sequences, approximately 59% occurring once. The sequenced material came from blood. Receptors originate from a man between 18 and 29 years old in good health.

This chain joins TRBV4-2 and TRBJ2-4; maybe TRBD1 (8 bases). V shed 4 bases and J shed 11 bases, with 15 bases lying between them. Looked up from germline, CDR1 is LGHNA and CDR2 is YNFKEQ. CDR3 length equals 13 residues. The CDR3 nucleotides are TGTGCCAGCAGCCCCACAGGGGGGGGTGTTCAGTACTTC. This encodes CASSPTGGGVQYF.

This sequence joins TRBV6-6 and TRBJ2-5, with D hard to call. The J call is uncertain, as TRBJ2-7 better fits the DNA end. The CDR3 has 12 amino acids. CDR1 and CDR2 from the germline V gene are MNHNY and SVGAGI (reference sequence). DNA of the CDR3: TGTGCCACAGGTTGGAGTAGAGACGAGCAGTACTTC. The encoded protein is CATGWSRDEQYF.

V usage is TRBV6-6 and J usage is TRBJ2-1; tentative D call: TRBD2 (6 bases). V lost 4 bases, J lost 2 bases, and 12 bases lay in between. The CDR3 totals 15 residues. Per the germline V gene, CDR1 is MNHNY and CDR2 is SVGAGI (reference sequence). CDR3 loop: CASSLRDWTYNEQFF. The CDR3 region has the DNA TGTGCCAGCAGTTTGCGGGACTGGACCTACAATGAGCAGTTCTTC.

The chain has TRBV20-1 and TRBJ2-5; TRBD2 matches 7 bases. This CDR3 is built from 12 residues. The V gene's germline CDR1 is DFQATT and CDR2 SNEGSKA (reference sequence). J lost 13 bases, V lost 6 bases, and 14 bases had no gene match. In DNA form, the CDR3 reads TGCAGTGCACAGACGGGAGGCGGAGAGCGGTACTTC. It yields the protein CSAQTGGGERYF.

This clonotype was detected only a few times. CDR3 protein: CASSAGLTNTEAFF. The CDR3 nucleotides read TGTGCCAGCAGCGCGGGACTCACTAACACTGAAGCTTTCTTT. The rearrangement uses TRBV9 and TRBJ1-1, with D perhaps TRBD1 (5 bases). The CDR3 has 14 amino acids. Germline values: CDR1 SGDLS, CDR2 YYNGEE. V was trimmed by 3 bases and J by 2 bases, leaving 11 bases between them.